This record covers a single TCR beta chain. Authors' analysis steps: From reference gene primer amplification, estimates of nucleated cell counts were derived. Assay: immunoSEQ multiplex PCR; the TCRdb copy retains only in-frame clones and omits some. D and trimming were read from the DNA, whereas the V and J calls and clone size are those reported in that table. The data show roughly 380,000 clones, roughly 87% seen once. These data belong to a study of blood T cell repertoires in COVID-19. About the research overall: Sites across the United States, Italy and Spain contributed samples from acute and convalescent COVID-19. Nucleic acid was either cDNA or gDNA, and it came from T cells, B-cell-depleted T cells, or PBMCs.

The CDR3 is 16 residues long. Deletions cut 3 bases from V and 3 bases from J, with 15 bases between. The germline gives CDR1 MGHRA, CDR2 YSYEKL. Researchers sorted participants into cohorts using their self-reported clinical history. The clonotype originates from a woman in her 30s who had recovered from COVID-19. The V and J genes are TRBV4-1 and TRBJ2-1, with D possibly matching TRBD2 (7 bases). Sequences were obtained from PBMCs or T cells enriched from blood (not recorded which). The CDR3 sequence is CASSQVGGADYNEQFF. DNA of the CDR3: TGCGCCAGCAGCCAGGTGGGGGGGGCCGACTACAATGAGCAGTTCTTC.